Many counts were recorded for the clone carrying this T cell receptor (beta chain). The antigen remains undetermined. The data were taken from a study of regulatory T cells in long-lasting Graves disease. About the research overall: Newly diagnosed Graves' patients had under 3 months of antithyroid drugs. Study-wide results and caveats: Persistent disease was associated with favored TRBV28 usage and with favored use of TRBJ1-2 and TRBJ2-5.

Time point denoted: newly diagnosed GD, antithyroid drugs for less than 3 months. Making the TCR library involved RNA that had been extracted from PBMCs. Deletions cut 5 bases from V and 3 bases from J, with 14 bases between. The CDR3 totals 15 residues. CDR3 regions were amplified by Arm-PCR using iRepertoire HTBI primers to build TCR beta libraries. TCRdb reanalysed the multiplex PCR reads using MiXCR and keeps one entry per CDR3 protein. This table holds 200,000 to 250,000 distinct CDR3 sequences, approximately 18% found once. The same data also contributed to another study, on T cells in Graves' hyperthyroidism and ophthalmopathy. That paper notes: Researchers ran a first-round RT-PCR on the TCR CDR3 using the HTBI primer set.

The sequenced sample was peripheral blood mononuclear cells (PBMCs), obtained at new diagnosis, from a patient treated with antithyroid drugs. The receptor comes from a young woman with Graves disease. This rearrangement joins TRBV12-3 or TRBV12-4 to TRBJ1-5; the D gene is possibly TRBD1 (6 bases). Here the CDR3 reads CASSANQGNNQPQHF. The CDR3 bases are TGTGCCAGCAGTGCCAACCAGGGGAACAATCAGCCCCAGCATTTT.